Each of the 28 T cell receptor beta chains below was sequenced from the same sample in a study of CXCR3-negative and CXCR3-positive naive CD8 T cells. Whole-study findings and limits: Researchers report that CXCR3-positive naive cells carry more hydrophobic TRB CDR3s than CXCR3-negative naive cells.

Their target antigens are unknown. Libraries of TRB cDNA were made by 5' RACE and carried UMIs. TCRdb reanalyzed the 5' RACE reads, giving one entry per CDR3 protein sequence and no DNA. The repertoire table contains 60,000 to 70,000 distinct CDR3 sequences. The specimen was naive CXCR3+ CD8+ T cells from blood. Subset noted: CD45RO-CCR7+CD27+CD95- naive CD8+ T cells expressing CXCR3 (TNR3+). The source is a human donor in good health. Some clones in this sample may be carry-over from other donors' samples.

The V and J genes are TRBV14 and TRBJ2-3; with no DNA, the TCRdb D assignment of TRBD2 cannot be verified. The CDR3 loop spans 18 amino acids. The germline CDR1 and CDR2 sequences are SGHDN and FVKESK. The CDR3 loop reads CASSQDGLAGISTDTQYF.

CDR3 protein: CASSQDQWVGTDTQYF. The V gene is TRBV3-1, the J gene TRBJ2-3. This CDR3 is built from 16 residues. The germline CDR1 and CDR2 sequences are LGHDT and YNNKEL (reference sequence).

This chain connects TRBV7-9 to TRBJ2-7; TCRdb's D call, TRBD1, is unchecked because there is no DNA. From germline, CDR1 is SEHNR and CDR2 FQNEAQ (reference sequence). This CDR3 spans 14 amino acids. The CDR3 sequence: CASGDRGPTYEQYF.

V usage is TRBV9 and J usage is TRBJ2-5; TCRdb's D gene call, TRBD1, goes unchecked for lack of DNA. The CDR3 runs to 15 residues. Germline V gene lookup returns CDR1 SGDLS and CDR2 YYNGEE. The CDR3 here is CASSAWDSIQETQYF.

V gene TRBV5-6 combines with J gene TRBJ2-7. This CDR3 is built from 13 residues. Germline loops: CDR1 SGHDT, CDR2 YYEEEE. The CDR3 loop is CASSVAGSYEQYF.

V is TRBV29-1 and J is TRBJ2-2. In germline, CDR1 is SQVTM, CDR2 ANQGSEA. The CDR3 length is 11 residues. CDR3 residues: CSVLITGELFF.

The V call is TRBV7-9, the J call TRBJ2-1; TCRdb gives TRBD2 as the D gene, but with no DNA this cannot be confirmed. CDR3 length: 15 amino acids. Germline CDR1 SEHNR, CDR2 FQNEAQ (reference sequence). The CDR3 is CASSLLADSYNEQFF.

V gene TRBV10-3 combines with J gene TRBJ1-1; TCRdb's D gene call, TRBD1, goes unchecked for lack of DNA. The CDR3 covers 17 residues. Germline assignment: CDR1 ENHRY and CDR2 SYGVKD. The CDR3 sequence: CAISVAWDNHMNTEAFF.

Here the CDR3 reads CSVEGGLAGEPAYNEQFF. The V gene is TRBV29-1, the J gene TRBJ2-1; the TCRdb D gene call, TRBD2, has no DNA to confirm it. Germline lookup yields CDR1 SQVTM and CDR2 ANQGSEA. CDR3 size: 18 residues.

The chain carries TRBV7-2 and TRBJ1-5; TCRdb's D call of TRBD1 is untestable without DNA. The V gene's germline CDR1 is SGHTA and CDR2 FQGNSA. This CDR3 has 16 amino acids. CDR3 amino acids: CASSLAAGSGNQPQHF.

The chain carries TRBV7-9 and TRBJ2-1; TCRdb gives TRBD1 as the D gene, but with no DNA this cannot be confirmed. Germline CDR1 reads SEHNR; CDR2 reads FQNEAQ (reference sequence). The CDR3 is 14 residues long. CDR3 residues: CASSPTGTDNEQFF.

The chain joins TRBV15 to TRBJ2-1; TCRdb reports TRBD1, a call that lacks DNA to check it against. The CDR3 runs 14 residues. CDR1 and CDR2 (germline): LNHNV, YYDKDF (reference sequence). The CDR3 sequence is CATSRGAGVNEQFF.

This chain connects TRBV6-2 or TRBV6-3 to TRBJ1-5; absent DNA, TCRdb's TRBD1 call cannot be checked. The CDR3 has 13 amino acids. Germline CDR1 MNHEY, CDR2 SVGEGT. This CDR3 is CASRGVRNQPQHF.

The chain links TRBV30 to TRBJ2-3; TCRdb's D gene call, TRBD2, goes unchecked for lack of DNA. Germline CDR1 and CDR2: GTSNPN and SVGIG (reference sequence). This CDR3 has 14 amino acids. The CDR3 region is CAWSTSGGGYTQYF. Supplemented by reference TRBV30 and TRBJ2-3, the full variable domain reads SQTIHQWPATLVQPVGSPLSLECTVEGTSNPNLYWYRQAAGRGLQLLFYSVGIGQISSEVPQNLSASRPQDRQFILSSKKLLLSDSGFYLCAWSTSGGGYTQYFGPGTRLTVL.

The rearrangement uses TRBV21-1 and TRBJ1-5; the D gene TCRdb calls, TRBD1, cannot be checked with no DNA. TRBV21-1 is listed as a pseudogene. The CDR3 spans 13 residues. The CDR3 region is CARPGPREQPQHF.

The chain employs TRBV7-3 and TRBJ2-3; TCRdb's D call of TRBD2 is untestable without DNA. Germline assignment: CDR1 SGHTA and CDR2 FQGTGA. The CDR3 totals 15 residues. CDR3 sequence: CASRQAGGSADTQYF.

The rearrangement uses TRBV6-1 and TRBJ2-3; TCRdb indicates TRBD1, and absent DNA this call remains unverified. The germline gives CDR1 MNHNS, CDR2 SASEGT. CDR3 length equals 13 residues. This CDR3 reads CASGGAGTDTQYF.

This chain uses TRBV12-3 or TRBV12-4 with TRBJ2-2; TCRdb calls TRBD1, which cannot be checked without DNA. The CDR3 is 15 residues long. This CDR3 reads CASSFGGRNSGELFF.

V gene TRBV7-2 combines with J gene TRBJ1-5; the TCRdb call, TRBD1, lacks DNA for checking. CDR1 SGHTA and CDR2 FQGNSA come from the germline V gene. The CDR3 contains 16 residues. CDR3 sequence: CASSLEVTGGGQPQHF.

The rearrangement joins TRBV7-8 to TRBJ1-1; the D call from TCRdb, TRBD1, cannot be confirmed without DNA. The CDR3 extends over 13 amino acids. The germline CDR1 and CDR2 sequences are SGHVS and FQNEAQ. The CDR3 region is CASSPGPNTEAFF.

The chain employs TRBV20-1 and TRBJ1-1. Per germline, CDR1 DFQATT and CDR2 SNEGSKA (reference sequence). The CDR3 is made up of 12 amino acids. This CDR3 reads CSARQENTEAFF.

J is TRBJ2-5 and V is TRBV5-6; with no DNA, the TCRdb D assignment of TRBD2 cannot be verified. From germline, CDR1 is SGHDT and CDR2 YYEEEE. CDR3 length: 16 amino acids. CDR3 loop: CASSYWTSGGQETQYF.

V is TRBV29-1 and J is TRBJ1-2; TCRdb's assignment of TRBD1 cannot be checked, as there is no DNA. This CDR3 is built from 13 residues. CDR1 and CDR2 (germline): SQVTM, ANQGSEA. CDR3 sequence reads: CSVGTGSNYGYTF.

The rearrangement links TRBV15 to TRBJ1-1. Germline-derived CDR1 and CDR2 are LNHNV and YYDKDF (reference sequence). This CDR3 has 13 residues. CDR3 sequence reads: CATKDQENTEAFF. Based on the CDR3 plus reference TRBV15 and TRBJ1-1, the full variable domain is DAMVIQNPRYQVTQFGKPVTLSCSQTLNHNVMYWYQQKSSQAPKLLFHYYDKDFNNEADTPDNFQSRRPNTSFCFLDIRSPGLGDTAMYLCATKDQENTEAFFGQGTRLTVV.

The CDR3: CASSQKSEQYF. V is TRBV5-1 and J is TRBJ2-7. Per germline, CDR1 SGHRS and CDR2 YFSETQ. The CDR3 is made up of 11 amino acids.

This chain's CDR3 is CASSSPGQGEPSRKTQYF. This chain connects TRBV6-5 to TRBJ2-5; without DNA, the TCRdb call of TRBD1 cannot be checked. In germline, CDR1 is MNHEY, CDR2 SVGAGI. The CDR3 loop spans 18 amino acids.

The J gene is TRBJ2-5, the V gene TRBV29-1; the D gene TCRdb calls, TRBD2, cannot be checked with no DNA. The germline V gene encodes CDR1 SQVTM and CDR2 ANQGSEA. CDR3 length equals 14 residues. CDR3 residues: CSVEDLGLAPSQYF.

The CDR3 is CASSTGTGNNEQFF. V and J are TRBV9 and TRBJ2-1; TCRdb gives TRBD1 as the D gene, but with no DNA this cannot be confirmed. The CDR3 runs to 14 residues. Per germline, CDR1 SGDLS and CDR2 YYNGEE.